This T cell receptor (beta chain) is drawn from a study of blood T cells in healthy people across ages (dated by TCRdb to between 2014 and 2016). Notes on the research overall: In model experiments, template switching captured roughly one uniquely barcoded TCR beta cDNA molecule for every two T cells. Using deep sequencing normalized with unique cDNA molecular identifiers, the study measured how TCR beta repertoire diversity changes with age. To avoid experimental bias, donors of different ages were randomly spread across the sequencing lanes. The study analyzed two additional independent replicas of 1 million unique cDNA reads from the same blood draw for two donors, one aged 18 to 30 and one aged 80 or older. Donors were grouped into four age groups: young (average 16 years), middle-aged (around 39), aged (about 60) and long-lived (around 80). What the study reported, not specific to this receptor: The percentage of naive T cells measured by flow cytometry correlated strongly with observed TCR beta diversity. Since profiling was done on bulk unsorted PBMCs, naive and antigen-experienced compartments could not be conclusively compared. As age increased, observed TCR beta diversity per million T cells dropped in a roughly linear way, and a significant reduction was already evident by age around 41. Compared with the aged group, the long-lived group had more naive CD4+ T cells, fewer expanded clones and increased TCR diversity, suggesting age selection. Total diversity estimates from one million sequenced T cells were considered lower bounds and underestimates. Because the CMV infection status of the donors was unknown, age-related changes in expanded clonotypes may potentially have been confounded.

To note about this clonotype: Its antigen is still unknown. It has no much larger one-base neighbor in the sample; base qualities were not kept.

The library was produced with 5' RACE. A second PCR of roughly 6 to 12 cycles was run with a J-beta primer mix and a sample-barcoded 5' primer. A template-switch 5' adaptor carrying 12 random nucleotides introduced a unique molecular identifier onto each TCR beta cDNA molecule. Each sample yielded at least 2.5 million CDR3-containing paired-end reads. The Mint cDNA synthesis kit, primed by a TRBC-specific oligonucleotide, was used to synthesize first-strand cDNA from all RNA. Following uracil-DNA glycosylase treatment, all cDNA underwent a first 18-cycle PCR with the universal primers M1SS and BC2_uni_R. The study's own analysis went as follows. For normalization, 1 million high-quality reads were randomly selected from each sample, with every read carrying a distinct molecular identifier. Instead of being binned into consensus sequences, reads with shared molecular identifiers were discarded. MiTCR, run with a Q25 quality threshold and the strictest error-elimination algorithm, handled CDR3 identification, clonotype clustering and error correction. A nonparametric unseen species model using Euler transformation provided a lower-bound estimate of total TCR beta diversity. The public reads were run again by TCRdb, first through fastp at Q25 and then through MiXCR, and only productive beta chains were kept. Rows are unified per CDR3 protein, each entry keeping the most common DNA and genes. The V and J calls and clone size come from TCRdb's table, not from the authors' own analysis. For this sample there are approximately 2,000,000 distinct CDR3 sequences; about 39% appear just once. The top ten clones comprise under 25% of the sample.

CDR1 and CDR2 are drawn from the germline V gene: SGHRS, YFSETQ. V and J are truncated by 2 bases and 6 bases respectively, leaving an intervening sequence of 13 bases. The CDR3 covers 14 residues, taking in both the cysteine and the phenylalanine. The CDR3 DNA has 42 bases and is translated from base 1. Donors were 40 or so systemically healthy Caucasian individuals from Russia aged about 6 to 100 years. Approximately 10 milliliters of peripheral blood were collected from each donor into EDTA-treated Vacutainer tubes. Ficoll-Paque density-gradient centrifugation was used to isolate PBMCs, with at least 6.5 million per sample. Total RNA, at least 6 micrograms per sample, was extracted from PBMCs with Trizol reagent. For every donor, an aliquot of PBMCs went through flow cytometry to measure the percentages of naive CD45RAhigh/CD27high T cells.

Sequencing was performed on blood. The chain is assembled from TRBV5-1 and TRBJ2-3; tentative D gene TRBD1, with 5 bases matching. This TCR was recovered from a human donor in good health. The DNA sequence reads TGCGCCAGCAGCTTAAATCCTAGGGGCGATACGCAGTATTTT. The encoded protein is CASSLNPRGDTQYF.